This record covers a single T cell receptor (beta chain). No antigen is known for it. This entry comes from a study of OX40 agonist ivuxolimab in advanced cancers. V shed 5 bases and J shed 7 bases, with 15 bases lying between them. There are 13 residues in the CDR3. Germline V CDR1 and CDR2: SGHAT, FQNNGV. Overall study results and limits: Partial responders at 0.1-3.0 mg/kg had among the lowest clonal expansion.

Repertoires were generated with immunoSEQ multiplex PCR, while TCRdb's copy carries only in-frame clones and drops some. The sample has about 26,000 clones, 79% seen once. This material consisted of CD4+ or CD8+ T cells sorted from blood, taken in a trial of the OX40 agonist ivuxolimab. The TCR sequence derives from an adult with an advanced solid tumor such as melanoma, head and neck, liver or kidney cancer. This chain connects TRBV11-2 to TRBJ2-7; TRBD2 might be the D (7 bases). DNA of the CDR3: TGTGCCAGCAGCCACGGGGGGCAGGAGGAGCAGTACTTC. Its translation is CASSHGGQEEQYF.